Listed below are T cell receptor beta chains from one sample, sequenced in a study of blood T cell repertoires in COVID-19. Here immunoSEQ multiplex PCR was the method, and the copy in TCRdb shows in-frame clones only, minus some. The sample consists of roughly 100,000 clones, roughly 80% of them appearing once. The specimen was peripheral blood. The receptors were sampled from a man between 65 and 85 years old with active or convalescent COVID-19. The CDR3 runs from the conserved cysteine through the conserved F or W. D genes are given only for firm matches. Not every row has a clone size; where given, it reads once, few, many or a size class.

v_call	j_call	d_call	clone_size	cdr3_nt	cdr3_aa
TRBV5-5	TRBJ1-5	TRBD1	NA	TGTGCCAGCAGCTTGGAAGGGGGCGGACAGCCCCAGCATTTT	CASSLEGGGQPQHF
TRBV7-8	TRBJ1-2	TRBD1	NA	TGTGCCAGCAGCGCACAGGGGAAGGTCGACTATGGCTACACCTTC	CASSAQGKVDYGYTF
TRBV7-3	TRBJ2-7	NA	NA	TGTGCCAGCAGCTTAGACGGGGGAGGTCCCTACGAGCAGTACTTC	CASSLDGGGPYEQYF
TRBV2	TRBJ2-3	TRBD2	once	TGTGCCAGCAGGGAACGACTAGCGGGAGGGAAACATACGCAGTATTTT	CASRERLAGGKHTQYF
TRBV2	TRBJ1-1	NA	NA	TGTGCCAGCAGCGAGGGATCGAGGAACACTGAAGCTTTCTTT	CASSEGSRNTEAFF
TRBV12-2	TRBJ1-5	NA	NA	TGTGCAAGTCGCTTAGGCGACAGGGAAGGTCAGCCCCAGCATTTT	CASRLGDREGQPQHF
TRBV27	TRBJ2-3	NA	NA	TGTGCCAGCAGGAGGGAATGGAGCACAGATACGCAGTATTTT	CASRREWSTDTQYF
TRBV6-4	TRBJ1-6	NA	NA	TGTGCCAGCAGTGTGACCCCAGGGAATTCACCCCTCCACTTT	CASSVTPGNSPLHF
TRBV5-1	TRBJ1-2	TRBD1	NA	TGCGCCAGCAGCTTGGGGGACAGCAATTATGGCTACACCTTC	CASSLGDSNYGYTF
TRBV12-5	TRBJ2-1	TRBD2	once	TGTGCTAGTGGCCCTGGGACTAGCGGGAGACAGTACAATGAGCAGTTCTTC	CASGPGTSGRQYNEQFF
TRBV25-1	TRBJ1-6	NA	NA	TGTGCCAGCGGGGCAACTCCCGGGTCACCCCTCCACTTT	CASGATPGSPLHF
TRBV2	TRBJ2-1	TRBD2	NA	TGTGCCAGCAGTATTAGCGGGAGGGCAGGGAATGAGCAGTTCTTC	CASSISGRAGNEQFF
TRBV9	TRBJ2-7	TRBD2	NA	TGTGCCAGCAGCGTCGGGACTAGCGGGCTAGCCTACGAGCAGTACTTC	CASSVGTSGLAYEQYF
TRBV2	TRBJ1-2	NA	NA	TGTGCCAGCAGTGCGGACTTTAACTATGGCTACACCTTC	CASSADFNYGYTF
TRBV5-1	TRBJ2-7	TRBD2	NA	TGCGCCAGCAGCCGTGTGGGGGAGGGCTACGAGCAGTACTTC	CASSRVGEGYEQYF
TRBV11-2	TRBJ1-4	TRBD1	few	TGTGCCAGCAGCCGTAGACAGGGGAGAGCTAATGAAAAACTGTTTTTT	CASSRRQGRANEKLFF
TRBV5-1	TRBJ1-6	NA	NA	TGCGCCAGCAGCGTGGACAACTACTCACCCCTCCACTTT	CASSVDNYSPLHF
TRBV25-1	TRBJ2-1	TRBD1	NA	TGTGCCAGCATCACCAGGGGGACAGACAACAATGAGCAGTTCTTC	CASITRGTDNNEQFF
TRBV6-5	TRBJ1-1	NA	NA	TGTGCCAGCGTTATTGGGGGCAACACTGAAGCTTTCTTT	CASVIGGNTEAFF
TRBV4-1	TRBJ2-7	NA	NA	TGCGCCAGCAGCCAAGCTCCCACCGGGACACAGGACGAGCAGTACTTC	CASSQAPTGTQDEQYF
TRBV30	TRBJ2-7	NA	NA	TGTGCCTGGAGTGGTTTAACCTACGAGCAGTACTTC	CAWSGLTYEQYF
TRBV14	TRBJ1-1	TRBD1	NA	TGTGCCAGCAGCCTTTCACAGGGGCTAGGAGCTTTCTTT	CASSLSQGLGAFF
TRBV6-5	TRBJ2-3	TRBD1	NA	TGTGCCAGCAGCTCCGGACAGGTTGGCACAGATACGCAGTATTTT	CASSSGQVGTDTQYF
TRBV2	TRBJ1-3	NA	NA	TGTGCCAGCAGGAGGGACATAACTGAAAACACCATATATTTT	CASRRDITENTIYF
TRBV4-1	TRBJ1-5	NA	NA	TGCGCCAGCAGCCAAGATGAGGTCGATCAGCCCCAGCATTTT	CASSQDEVDQPQHF
TRBV6-5	TRBJ1-6	NA	NA	TGTGCCAGCAGTTACCGGAGTCGGGGAAATTCACCCCTCCACTTT	CASSYRSRGNSPLHF
TRBV19	TRBJ2-3	NA	many	TGTGCCAGCAGTATATTCGTTGCAGATACGCAGTATTTT	CASSIFVADTQYF
TRBV4-1	TRBJ2-3	TRBD1	NA	TGCGCCAGCCGGGACAGGGGGCATGACGAAGATACGCAGTATTTT	CASRDRGHDEDTQYF
TRBV4-2	TRBJ2-1	NA	NA	TGTGCCAGCAGCCAAGATCCGCCGACTAGAGACTCCAATGAGCAGTTCTTC	CASSQDPPTRDSNEQFF
TRBV20-1	TRBJ1-2	NA	few	TGCAGTGCTAGAGTCAGGGCTGGCTACACCTTC	CSARVRAGYTF
TRBV5-1	TRBJ2-3	NA	NA	TGCGCCAGCAGTAGACTAAATCCTACCCTCACAGATACGCAGTATTTT	CASSRLNPTLTDTQYF
TRBV19	TRBJ1-1	NA	NA	TGTGCCAGTAGTATATGGCGCCTCGGGGACACTGAAGCTTTCTTT	CASSIWRLGDTEAFF
TRBV20-1	TRBJ2-1	TRBD2	once	TGCAGTGCTAGTCATAGCGGGGGTCCAAGCTCCTACAATGAGCAGTTCTTC	CSASHSGGPSSYNEQFF
TRBV29-1	TRBJ1-2	TRBD1	NA	TGCAGCGTTGAAAAGGGGGCCTATGGCTACACCTTC	CSVEKGAYGYTF
TRBV7-7	TRBJ2-3	TRBD2	NA	TGTGCCAGCAGCTTAGGAGCGGGAGGGCCCTCAGATACGCAGTATTTT	CASSLGAGGPSDTQYF
TRBV9	TRBJ2-6	NA	NA	TGTGCCAGCAGCCGTACACCGTCTGGGGCCAACGTCCTGACTTTC	CASSRTPSGANVLTF
TRBV9	TRBJ2-3	TRBD2	once	TGTGCCAGCAGCCCCCGGACTAGCGGCCTGGATACGCAGTATTTT	CASSPRTSGLDTQYF
TRBV5-1	TRBJ2-1	NA	NA	TGCGCCAGCAGCTTGGATCCGGGGTCCCTCGGCAATGAGCAGTTCTTC	CASSLDPGSLGNEQFF
TRBV27	TRBJ1-1	NA	few	TGTGCCAGCAAATCCTACACTGAAGCTTTCTTT	CASKSYTEAFF
TRBV6-6	TRBJ2-4	NA	NA	TGTGCCAGCAGTTACTCGGGGCAGGGTAGGAACATTCAGTACTTC	CASSYSGQGRNIQYF
TRBV5-1	TRBJ2-1	TRBD2	NA	TGCGCCAGCAGCTTGGGACTAGCGGGAGGATCCTACAATGAGCAGTTCTTC	CASSLGLAGGSYNEQFF
TRBV6-1	TRBJ1-1	TRBD1	NA	TGTGCCAGCAGTGAGTACAGGGGCCCTTATGAGGCTTTCTTT	CASSEYRGPYEAFF
TRBV7-9	TRBJ2-7	NA	NA	TGTGCCAGCAGCCCCAGTATGGGGGCGCGATCCTACGAGCAGTACTTC	CASSPSMGARSYEQYF
TRBV2	TRBJ1-2	NA	NA	TGTGCCAGCAGTGATCGAGGGAACTATGGCTACACCTTC	CASSDRGNYGYTF
TRBV5-1	TRBJ2-2	TRBD1	few	TGCGCCAGCAGCTTGATTCCCGGGACAGGGAACACCGGGGAGCTGTTTTTT	CASSLIPGTGNTGELFF
TRBV18	TRBJ1-2	TRBD1	NA	TGTGCCAGCTCACCAGATCCCCAGGACAGGGGAGCCTATGGCTACACCTTC	CASSPDPQDRGAYGYTF
TRBV24-1	TRBJ1-2	TRBD1	NA	TGTGCCACCAGTGCCAGCCCCGGGACAGGGCCCAACTATGGCTACACCTTC	CATSASPGTGPNYGYTF
TRBV11-2	TRBJ1-2	TRBD1	NA	TGTGCCAGCAGCTGGGACAGTAGCGGCTACACCTTC	CASSWDSSGYTF
TRBV10-2	TRBJ2-2	TRBD2	NA	TGCGCCAGCAGGAGGCTAGCGGGAGACACCGGGGAGCTGTTTTTT	CASRRLAGDTGELFF
TRBV6-6	TRBJ1-2	NA	few	TGTGCCAGCAGTTACTCGAGTCCGGGTACGGGCTATGGCTACACCTTC	CASSYSSPGTGYGYTF
TRBV11-2	TRBJ1-2	TRBD1	few	TGTGCCAGCAGCTTAGTCAGATGGGACAGGGACCTTGCGGCTGGCTACACCTTC	CASSLVRWDRDLAAGYTF